This T cell receptor (beta chain) was obtained from a study of spatial heterogeneity in lung cancer. A unique molecular identifier was attached to every TCR cDNA molecule. Each CDR3 protein is one row after TCRdb ran MiXCR on the 5' RACE reads. Of 9,000 to 10,000 distinct CDR3 sequences in the sample, 2.9% were seen once. Germline V CDR1 and CDR2: LGHNA, YSLEER. V was cut by 0 bases and J by 5 bases, with 16 bases left in between. The CDR3 consists of 16 residues. General study findings and limits: Higher tumor mutation counts went along with higher counts of expanded intratumoral alpha and beta TCRs.

The time point denotes: sample taken at primary tumor resection. Samples were obtained from 65 to 80 donors, all untreated early-stage non-small cell lung cancer patients. This clonotype has a count of ten or more. The target antigen is unknown. The material sequenced was lung tumor tissue, taken at surgery. The sequence was obtained from a male donor with early-stage non-small cell lung cancer. V gene TRBV4-3 combines with J gene TRBJ2-5; D possibly corresponds to TRBD1 (7 bases). The CDR3 DNA reads TGCGCCAGCAGCCAAGATCGCAGGGGGGCCCTGGAGACCCAGTACTTC. Its translation is CASSQDRRGALETQYF.